The 17 T cell receptor beta chains given below trace back to one sample, sequenced in a study of blood T cell repertoires in COVID-19. The data were produced by immunoSEQ multiplex PCR, yet TCRdb's version contains in-frame clones alone and is incomplete. The repertoire consists of about 180,000 clones, with 82% occurring once and the leading ten covering roughly 9%. The specimen was peripheral blood. Source of these receptors: a woman between 70 and 85 years old with acute or convalescent COVID-19.

CDR3 sequence: CSAASVDEQFF. CDR3 nucleotide sequence: TGCAGCGCCGCTAGCGTGGATGAGCAGTTCTTC. V gene TRBV29-1 combines with J gene TRBJ2-1; D may be TRBD2 (6 bases). CDR3 length: 11 residues. V gave up 7 bases and J gave up 8 bases, with 12 bases separating them. The V gene's germline CDR1 is SQVTM and CDR2 ANQGSEA.

This sequence joins TRBV6-5 and TRBJ1-1, with D unclear. The CDR3 is 15 amino acids. Germline V lookup: CDR1 MNHEY, CDR2 SVGAGI. V was shortened by 0 bases and J by 6 bases, with 14 bases between the two germline ends. CDR3 region: CASSYSILGFAEAFF. The CDR3 region has the DNA TGTGCCAGCAGTTACTCGATCCTAGGTTTCGCTGAAGCTTTCTTT.

The genes are TRBV28 and TRBJ1-1; 7 bases map to TRBD1. Germline V gives CDR1 MDHEN, CDR2 SYDVKM. This CDR3 comprises 14 residues. The trim removed 9 bases at V and 4 bases at J, leaving 11 bases unmatched. CDR3: CASQLSRGITEAFF. CDR3 DNA: TGTGCCAGTCAGTTGAGCAGGGGGATCACTGAAGCTTTCTTT.

The chain couples TRBV28 to TRBJ2-3; D remains unclear. This CDR3 is 12 amino acids long. Trimming removed 2 bases at V and 10 bases at J, with 10 bases between. Germline V lookup: CDR1 MDHEN, CDR2 SYDVKM. The CDR3 here is CASSLEVSPQYF. Written as DNA, the CDR3 is TGTGCCAGCAGTTTAGAGGTCTCACCGCAGTATTTT.

This clone came up once. The chain carries TRBV6-2 or TRBV6-3 and TRBJ2-1; 9 nucleotides line up with TRBD2. The CDR3 has 14 residues. V trimming: 5 bases; J trimming: 3 bases; junction bases outside the gene matches: 2. Germline CDR1 is MNHEY and CDR2 is SVGEGT. The DNA for the CDR3 is TGTGCCAGCAGTCCGACTAGCGGCTACAATGAGCAGTTCTTC. This gives the protein CASSPTSGYNEQFF.

The V call is TRBV7-2, the J call TRBJ1-1, with 9 bases matching TRBD1. The CDR3 sequence is 15 residues long. CDR1 is SGHTA, CDR2 FQGNSA, per germline. The V gene end was trimmed by 4 bases and the J gene end by 0 bases; junction bases not matched to a gene: 3. The CDR3 nucleotides read TGTGCCAGCAGCTGGACAGGGGACATGAACACTGAAGCTTTCTTT. It translates to CASSWTGDMNTEAFF.

The rearrangement uses TRBV5-6 and TRBJ1-3; 10 nucleotides line up with TRBD1. The CDR3 covers 18 residues. Unmatched junction bases numbered 6, after V lost 0 bases and J lost 0 bases. Germline lookup yields CDR1 SGHDT and CDR2 YYEEEE. The DNA of the CDR3 is TGTGCCAGCAGCTTGGGGACAGGGGGGAAGGTCTCTGGAAACACCATATATTTT. This encodes CASSLGTGGKVSGNTIYF.

The V gene is TRBV28, the J gene TRBJ2-2, with a tentative D call TRBD1 (6 bases). Per germline, CDR1 MDHEN and CDR2 SYDVKM. The CDR3 is made up of 14 amino acids. V was pared by 4 bases and J by 4 bases, with 10 bases between. The CDR3 loop is CASSSDSLTGELFF. The DNA for the CDR3 is TGTGCCAGCAGTTCGGACAGCCTCACCGGGGAGCTGTTTTTT.

This clone was detected a few times. The chain has TRBV6-2 or TRBV6-3 and TRBJ2-7; D ambiguous. CDR3 length equals 15 residues. CDR1 MNHEY and CDR2 SVGEGT come from the germline V gene. Trimming shortened V by 0 bases and J by 6 bases, and 15 bases separated the two germline ends. CDR3 region: CASSYSRVLGFEQYF. The DNA for the CDR3 is TGTGCCAGCAGTTACTCCCGGGTTCTAGGTTTCGAGCAGTACTTC.

This chain connects TRBV6-5 to TRBJ2-3; D is uncertain. V lost 6 bases and J lost 8, with 12 bases in between. This CDR3 comprises 12 residues. Germline V CDR1 and CDR2: MNHEY, SVGAGI. CDR3 amino acids: CASSLNPSTQYF. The CDR3 coding sequence is TGTGCCAGCAGCTTGAACCCCAGTACGCAGTATTTT.

V gene TRBV5-5 combines with J gene TRBJ1-5; 11 nucleotides agree with TRBD1. Germline CDR1 and CDR2: SGHKS and YYEKEE (reference sequence). The CDR3 covers 16 residues. V lost 3 bases to trimming and J lost 4 bases; unmatched junction nucleotides: 6. As DNA, the CDR3 is TGTGCCAGCAGCTGGGGACAGGGGGTAGGGAATCAGCCCCAGCATTTT. Amino acid sequence: CASSWGQGVGNQPQHF.

This rearrangement joins TRBV4-1 to TRBJ2-2; D may be TRBD1 (5 bases). The ends were cut back, 7 bases at V and 1 base at J, with 10 bases in the middle. Germline values: CDR1 MGHRA, CDR2 YSYEKL. The CDR3 totals 14 residues. The CDR3 DNA reads as TGCGCCAGCACCACGACAGAGAACACCGGGGAGCTGTTTTTT. Translating it yields CASTTTENTGELFF.

The V gene is TRBV5-6, the J gene TRBJ2-7; TRBD1 agrees at 7 bases. The CDR3 runs to 16 residues. Germline V gives CDR1 SGHDT, CDR2 YYEEEE. V lost 4 bases and J lost 5; bases outside the gene matches: 15. In nucleotides, the CDR3 is TGTGCCAGCAGCCCCTCCGGGACAGTGGTTCTCGACGAGCAGTACTTC. It is translated as CASSPSGTVVLDEQYF.

For the CDR3, the DNA is TGTGCCAGTAATCAGGGGTTGAACACTGAAGCTTTCTTT. Its translation is CASNQGLNTEAFF. The gene calls are TRBV19 and TRBJ1-1; perhaps TRBD1 as D (6 bases). The V gene's germline CDR1 is LNHDA and CDR2 SQIVND (reference sequence). The CDR3 extends over 13 amino acids. The ends were cut back, 7 bases at V and 0 bases at J, with 9 bases in the middle.

Details on this clone: Other DNA sequences in the same sample also yield this CDR3. V is TRBV7-2 and J is TRBJ2-5; 15 nucleotides match TRBD2. The CDR3 has 15 amino acids. Germline V gene data show CDR1 as SGHTA and CDR2 as FQGNSA. V lost 5 bases and J lost 4; bases outside the gene matches: 2. CDR3 coding DNA: TGTGCCAGCAGCCGGACTAGCGGGGGGGGAGAGACCCAGTACTTC. It is translated as CASSRTSGGGETQYF.

This clone was observed a handful of times. The V gene is TRBV10-2, the J gene TRBJ1-1; D is unresolved. V shed 0 bases and J shed 1 base, with 12 bases lying between them. This CDR3 has 16 amino acids. Germline V CDR1 and CDR2: WSHSY, SAAADI. For the CDR3, the DNA is TGCGCCAGCAGTGAGTCGCCCTATTTTCAGAACACTGAAGCTTTCTTT. It encodes CASSESPYFQNTEAFF.

There are a few counts of this clone. This chain uses TRBV5-1 with TRBJ1-1, with 11 bases aligning to TRBD1. Germline V gene sequence: CDR1 SGHRS, CDR2 YFSETQ. The CDR3 is 16 amino acids. The trim removed 4 bases at V and 6 bases at J, leaving 11 bases unmatched. CDR3 in amino acids: CASSLNLGQGAAEAFF. The CDR3 DNA reads TGCGCCAGCAGCCTCAACCTCGGACAGGGGGCGGCTGAAGCTTTCTTT. The whole variable domain, filled in from reference TRBV5-1 and TRBJ1-1, reads KAGVTQTPRYLIKTRGQQVTLSCSPISGHRSVSWYQQTPGQGLQFLFEYFSETQRNKGNFPGRFSGRQFSNSRSEMNVSTLELGDSALYLCASSLNLGQGAAEAFFGQGTRLTVV.